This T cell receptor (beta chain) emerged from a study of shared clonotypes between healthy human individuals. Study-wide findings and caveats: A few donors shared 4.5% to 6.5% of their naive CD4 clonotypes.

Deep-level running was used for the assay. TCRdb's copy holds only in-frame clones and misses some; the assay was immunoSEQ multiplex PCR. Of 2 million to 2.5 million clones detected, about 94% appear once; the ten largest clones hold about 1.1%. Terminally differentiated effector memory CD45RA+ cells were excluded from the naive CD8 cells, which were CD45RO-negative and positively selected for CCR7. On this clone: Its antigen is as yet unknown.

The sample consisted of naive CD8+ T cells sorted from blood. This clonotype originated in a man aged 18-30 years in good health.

CDR3 DNA sequence: TGCAGCGTCTCGATTTTAGGTGCGTACAATGAGCAGTTCTTC. Its protein is CSVSILGAYNEQFF. V gene TRBV29-1 combines with J gene TRBJ2-1, with D unclear. The CDR3 sequence is 14 residues long. CDR1 is SQVTM and CDR2 is ANQGSEA in the germline V gene. V was trimmed by 6 bases and J by 4 bases, leaving 16 bases between them.